A single sample is the source of the 24 T cell receptor beta chains below, sequenced in a study of siplizumab effects on memory and regulatory T cells. Method: immunoSEQ multiplex PCR; TCRdb's copy keeps in-frame clones and lacks some. The sample yields about 64,000 clones, approximately 97% seen once. Specimen: naive CD8+ T cells sorted from blood. Receptors were obtained from a human donor in good health.

The chain uses TRBV7-9 and TRBJ1-5; D gene ambiguous. The V gene lost 5 bases and the J gene lost 5 bases, with 19 bases spanning the gap. CDR1 SEHNR and CDR2 FQNEAQ come from the germline V gene (reference sequence). The CDR3 is 16 amino acids. DNA for the CDR3: TGTGCCAGCAGCCTAGGGCCCATGGGTGTAGATCAGCCCCAGCATTTT. This encodes CASSLGPMGVDQPQHF.

Comment on this clone: Other DNA sequences in this specimen translate into the identical CDR3. The V gene is TRBV27, the J gene TRBJ1-5; D unclear. There are 13 residues in the CDR3. Germline assignment: CDR1 MNHEY and CDR2 SMNVEV (reference sequence). Trimming pared 3 bases from V and 4 bases from J, leaving 7 bases between. DNA for the CDR3: TGTGCCAGCAGTTTGGGCGAAAATCAGCCCCAGCATTTT. Translated, it gives CASSLGENQPQHF.

V gene TRBV4-2 combines with J gene TRBJ1-1; D uncertain. Germline V lookup: CDR1 LGHNA, CDR2 YNFKEQ. Trimming stripped 1 base from V and 0 bases from J, with 9 bases between. This CDR3 is 15 amino acids long. CDR3 DNA: TGTGCCAGCAGCCAAGCTACGGATTTGAACACTGAAGCTTTCTTT. It translates to CASSQATDLNTEAFF.

In nucleotides, the CDR3 is TGTGCCAGCAGCTTATCCGCGGGGGAAGAGACCCAGTACTTC. Translating gives CASSLSAGEETQYF. The chain joins TRBV7-7 to TRBJ2-5; TRBD2 matches at 7 bases. V lost 2 bases to trimming and J lost 3 bases; unmatched junction nucleotides: 3. In germline, CDR1 is SSHAT, CDR2 FNYEAQ (reference sequence). This CDR3 has 14 amino acids.

The chain employs TRBV27 and TRBJ2-1, with D perhaps TRBD1 (5 bases). This CDR3 is 14 amino acids long. The germline V and J ends were trimmed by 3 bases and 8 bases, with 14 bases remaining between them. The germline CDR1 and CDR2 sequences are MNHEY and SMNVEV (reference sequence). The CDR3 nucleotides are TGTGCCAGCAGTTTTCAGGGTAAGGGCGATGAGCAGTTCTTC. Translation: CASSFQGKGDEQFF.

This clone occurred once. The chain combines TRBV28 with TRBJ1-1, with D possibly being TRBD1 (5 bases). V shed 3 bases and J shed 4 bases, with 15 bases lying between them. In germline, CDR1 is MDHEN, CDR2 SYDVKM. The CDR3 sequence is 15 residues long. CDR3 region: CASSFRGVGATEAFF. CDR3 DNA: TGTGCCAGCAGTTTCCGGGGGGTCGGGGCCACTGAAGCTTTCTTT.

The chain recombines TRBV7-7 with TRBJ2-7, with 11 bases matching TRBD2. The length of the CDR3 is 15 residues. Losses at the gene ends were 5 bases for V and 1 base for J; bases not matched to a gene: 4. The germline V gene has CDR1 SSHAT and CDR2 FNYEAQ (reference sequence). CDR3 residues: CASSPGTSGSYEQYF. CDR3 DNA: TGTGCCAGCAGCCCCGGGACTAGCGGTTCCTACGAGCAGTACTTC.

This chain joins TRBV19 and TRBJ1-1; 8 nucleotides line up with TRBD1. The CDR3 runs to 14 residues. Germline CDR1 is LNHDA and CDR2 is SQIVND (reference sequence). V trimming: 4 bases; J trimming: 1 base; junction bases outside the gene matches: 2. CDR3 in amino acids: CASSKGQANTEAFF. CDR3 nucleotides: TGTGCCAGTAGTAAGGGACAGGCGAACACTGAAGCTTTCTTT.

The chain joins TRBV15 to TRBJ1-1; TRBD1 aligns across 9 bases. Germline V lookup: CDR1 LNHNV, CDR2 YYDKDF (reference sequence). The CDR3 consists of 16 residues. V was clipped by 2 bases and J by 1 base; unmatched bases: 5. The CDR3 DNA reads as TGTGCCACCAGCAGAACGGGACAGGGTCGGAACACTGAAGCTTTCTTT. It codes for CATSRTGQGRNTEAFF.

The CDR3 spells CSGTKNTGELFF. The CDR3, as DNA: TGCAGCGGGACCAAGAACACCGGGGAGCTGTTTTTT. The V call is TRBV29-1, the J call TRBJ2-2; D is uncertain. The germline V gene has CDR1 SQVTM and CDR2 ANQGSEA. V shed 7 bases and J shed 1 base, with 7 bases lying between them. CDR3 size: 12 residues.

The chain couples TRBV13 to TRBJ1-1, with D possibly matching TRBD1 (6 bases). The CDR3 contains 15 residues. Germline CDR1 PRHDT, CDR2 FYEKMQ (reference sequence). The germline V and J ends were trimmed by 3 bases and 1 base, with 12 bases remaining between them. This chain's CDR3 is CASSFHGGTNTEAFF. The CDR3 DNA reads as TGTGCCAGCAGCTTTCACGGGGGCACGAACACTGAAGCTTTCTTT.

V gene TRBV6-1 combines with J gene TRBJ1-2, with TRBD1 matching 9 bases. Germline lookup yields CDR1 MNHNS and CDR2 SASEGT. The V gene end was trimmed by 4 bases and the J gene end by 1 base; junction bases not matched to a gene: 4. This CDR3 comprises 15 residues. CDR3 in DNA: TGTGCCAGCAGTGGAACAGGGGGCCTTAACTATGGCTACACCTTC. Protein: CASSGTGGLNYGYTF.

This chain links TRBV25-1 with TRBJ2-5; D remains ambiguous. V lost 2 bases and J 0 bases, leaving 4 bases between the germline ends. Germline V lookup: CDR1 MGHDK, CDR2 SYGVNS. The CDR3 covers 13 residues. This CDR3 reads CASSEAHQETQYF. The CDR3 DNA sequence: TGTGCCAGCAGTGAAGCACACCAAGAGACCCAGTACTTC.

The chain employs TRBV6-4 and TRBJ1-6; D unclear. V was trimmed by 3 bases and J by 0 bases, leaving 6 bases between them. This CDR3 is built from 15 residues. CDR1 is MRHNA and CDR2 is SNTAGT in the germline V gene. This chain's CDR3 is CASSEHGSYNSPLHF. The CDR3 region has the DNA TGTGCCAGCAGTGAACACGGCTCCTATAATTCACCCCTCCACTTT.

The rearrangement joins TRBV27 to TRBJ2-5; TRBD2 is a possible D gene (6 bases). The CDR3 has 16 amino acids. The germline V gene encodes CDR1 MNHEY and CDR2 SMNVEV (reference sequence). V was shortened by 3 bases and J by 1 base, with 15 bases between the two germline ends. CDR3 in amino acids: CASSLAPGTSQETQYF. The CDR3, as DNA: TGTGCCAGCAGTTTGGCCCCCGGGACTTCCCAAGAGACCCAGTACTTC.

The V and J genes are TRBV28 and TRBJ2-2, with D perhaps TRBD2 (6 bases). This CDR3 has 14 amino acids. Germline CDR1 is MDHEN and CDR2 is SYDVKM. Trimming left V 6 bases short and J 5 bases short, with 13 bases between. The CDR3 bases are TGTGCCAGCAGCATATGGAGGGAGACCGGGGAGCTGTTTTTT. Protein sequence: CASSIWRETGELFF.

The chain combines TRBV9 with TRBJ2-6, with a tentative D call TRBD1 (5 bases). CDR3 length: 16 amino acids. Germline V gene lookup returns CDR1 SGDLS and CDR2 YYNGEE. Between the trimmed V and J ends, which lost 0 bases and 3 bases, there was a span of 10 bases. CDR3: CASSVAGFDGANVLTF. Here the CDR3 DNA reads TGTGCCAGCAGCGTAGCAGGGTTCGATGGGGCCAACGTCCTGACTTTC.

The V call is TRBV7-9, the J call TRBJ1-2; perhaps TRBD1 as D (6 bases). Deletions cut 1 base from V and 10 bases from J, with 10 bases between. The CDR3 has 12 amino acids. The germline V gene has CDR1 SEHNR and CDR2 FQNEAQ (reference sequence). The CDR3 sequence is CASSLGTVHYTF. The CDR3 bases are TGTGCCAGCAGCTTAGGGACAGTCCACTACACCTTC.

This chain links TRBV6-5 with TRBJ2-5; TRBD2 agrees at 8 bases. Germline assignment: CDR1 MNHEY and CDR2 SVGAGI. V lost 6 bases to trimming and J lost 5 bases; unmatched junction nucleotides: 8. The CDR3 is 14 residues long. The CDR3 protein is CASSPPGGVETQYF. The CDR3 nucleotides are TGTGCCAGCAGCCCACCGGGGGGGGTGGAGACCCAGTACTTC.

The rearrangement joins TRBV28 to TRBJ1-2, with a weak D call TRBD1 (6 bases). Trimming removed 3 bases at V and 2 bases at J, with 10 bases between. Looked up from germline, CDR1 is MDHEN and CDR2 is SYDVKM. This CDR3 is built from 14 residues. CDR3 in amino acids: CASSFPGQNYGYTF. In DNA form, the CDR3 reads TGTGCCAGCAGTTTTCCCGGACAGAACTATGGCTACACCTTC.

V and J are TRBV29-1 and TRBJ1-1; possibly TRBD1 for D (5 bases). This CDR3 has 12 residues. Deletions cut 6 bases from V and 1 base from J, with 9 bases between. Germline assignment: CDR1 SQVTM and CDR2 ANQGSEA. CDR3 sequence: CSVYRTNTEAFF. CDR3 bases: TGCAGCGTCTACAGGACGAACACTGAAGCTTTCTTT.

V gene TRBV7-2 combines with J gene TRBJ2-7, with D perhaps TRBD2 (6 bases). The germline V gene encodes CDR1 SGHTA and CDR2 FQGNSA. V lost 1 base and J 1 base, leaving 11 bases between the germline ends. CDR3 size: 15 residues. DNA for the CDR3: TGTGCCAGCAGCTTAGTTGCGGGGTCGTCCTACGAGCAGTACTTC. This encodes CASSLVAGSSYEQYF.

V usage is TRBV7-3 and J usage is TRBJ1-4; D not certain. Germline V gene data show CDR1 as SGHTA and CDR2 as FQGTGA. The CDR3 has 12 amino acids. V dropped 2 bases and J dropped 14 bases, with 12 bases sitting between them. This CDR3 reads CASSLFLDPLFF. DNA of the CDR3: TGTGCCAGCAGCTTATTCTTGGACCCCCTGTTTTTT.

This clone was recorded once. V and J are TRBV7-9 and TRBJ2-7; D not resolved. The CDR3 spans 11 residues. Germline loops: CDR1 SEHNR, CDR2 FQNEAQ (reference sequence). Trimming took off 5 bases at V and 5 bases at J, with 7 bases between the two ends. CDR3 DNA sequence: TGTGCCAGCAGCCCGAGCAACGAGCAGTACTTC. Protein product: CASSPSNEQYF. The whole variable domain, filled in from reference TRBV7-9 and TRBJ2-7, reads DTGVSQNPRHKITKRGQNVTFRCDPISEHNRLYWYRQTLGQGPEFLTYFQNEAQLEKSRLLSDRFSAERPKGSFSTLEIQRTEQGDSAMYLCASSPSNEQYFGPGTRLTVT.